This T cell receptor (beta chain) appears in the sequencing data of a study of shared clonotypes between healthy human individuals. Trimming cost V 3 bases and J 3 bases, with 18 bases left between them. The germline V gene has CDR1 MNHNS and CDR2 SASEGT. The CDR3 contains 16 residues. Generated by immunoSEQ multiplex PCR, the TCRdb table keeps only in-frame clones and is missing some. The sample holds millions of clones, approximately 90% seen once. The sequence was obtained from a young man in good health. Material for sequencing was naive CD4+ T cells sorted from blood. Noted subset: CD45RA+ positively selected. The V gene is TRBV6-1, the J gene TRBJ2-7, with D maybe TRBD1 (6 bases). CDR3 nucleotides: TGTGCCAGCAGTGACGCTCTTCGGACAGCCCACTACGAGCAGTACTTC. It yields the protein CASSDALRTAHYEQYF.